This entry concerns a single T cell receptor beta chain. These data originate in a study of OX40 agonist ivuxolimab in advanced cancers. About the research overall: Patients were dosed with the agonistic anti-OX40 (CD134) antibody ivuxolimab. All patients had ivuxolimab intravenously every 2 weeks at 0.01 to 10 mg/kg. People in dose escalation had one of these cancers: hepatocellular carcinoma, melanoma, renal cell or head and neck cancer. A mean age of 60 years, range about 23 to 80, was recorded, and approximately 79% were male.

The germline V gene has CDR1 SGHAT and CDR2 FQNNGV. The J segment lost 6 bases and the V segment lost 4 bases, leaving 7 bases of the junction unmatched. The CDR3 consists of 15 residues. Produced via immunoSEQ multiplex PCR; TCRdb's table is partial and in-frame only. The sample includes roughly 97,000 clones, roughly nine tenths of them seen just once. Here the sequenced sample was CD4+ or CD8+ T cells sorted from blood, taken in a trial of the OX40 agonist ivuxolimab. This receptor was obtained from an adult with an advanced solid tumor such as melanoma, head and neck, liver or kidney cancer. The genes are TRBV11-2 and TRBJ2-2; TRBD2 matches 8 bases. The CDR3 is CASSSQTGGPGELFF. The CDR3 DNA sequence: TGTGCCAGCAGCTCGCAGACGGGGGGGCCCGGGGAGCTGTTTTTT.